This is a list of T cell receptor beta chains from one sample in a study of Graves' ophthalmopathy and Graves' hyperthyroidism. Via MiXCR, TCRdb re-called the multiplex PCR reads, giving one row per CDR3 protein. The data hold some 160,000 distinct CDR3 sequences, with under 45% observed a single time. The sequenced material came from peripheral blood. Every receptor here comes from a young man with Graves' ophthalmopathy. CDR3s include the opening cysteine and the closing phenylalanine or tryptophan. The D gene is left open where the match is weak. A row's size may be missing; if present it is once, few, many or a size class.

V gene	clone size	D gene	J gene	CDR3 DNA	CDR3 protein
TRBV5-1	-	TRBD2	TRBJ2-4	TGCGCCAGCAGCCCAACTAGCGGGAGCAGCCTAGCCAAAAACATTCAGTACTTC	CASSPTSGSSLAKNIQYF
TRBV6-5	many	-	TRBJ2-7	TGTGCCAGCAGTTACCAACAGGACTACGAGCAGTACTTC	CASSYQQDYEQYF
TRBV6-2/TRBV6-3	many	-	TRBJ1-1	TGTGCCAGCAGGGACTTCGGCACTGAAGCTTTCTTT	CASRDFGTEAFF
TRBV20-1	-	TRBD1	TRBJ1-5	TGCAGTGCTAGACCCGACAGGGCTAACAATCAGCCCCAGCATTTT	CSARPDRANNQPQHF
TRBV5-5	many	TRBD1	TRBJ1-1	TGTGCCAGCAGCTTCGAACCGACAGGGTTTGGCACTGAAGCTTTCTTT	CASSFEPTGFGTEAFF
TRBV6-5	many	-	TRBJ1-3	TGTGCCAGCAGAGGGGATGGGTCTGGAAACACCATATATTTT	CASRGDGSGNTIYF
TRBV28	-	-	TRBJ2-7	TGTGCCAGCAGAGATCCGGACGATTTTTACGAGCAGTACTTC	CASRDPDDFYEQYF
TRBV25-1	many	TRBD1	TRBJ2-7	TGTGCCAGCACTGAGGGACAGGGTTCTTACGAGCAGTACTTC	CASTEGQGSYEQYF
TRBV6-2/TRBV6-3	few	-	TRBJ2-5	TGTGCCAGCAGACCATTAGACAGACCCCAAGAGACCCAGTACTTC	CASRPLDRPQETQYF
TRBV11-1	-	TRBD1	TRBJ1-1	TGTGCCAGCAGCGCTACAGGGGGGGCTCAAGCTTTCTTT	CASSATGGAQAFF
TRBV13	many	-	TRBJ2-5	TGTGCCAGCAGCTTAGTGGCCGAAAGTCGAGAGACCCAGTACTTC	CASSLVAESRETQYF
TRBV12-3/TRBV12-4	many	-	TRBJ1-2	TGTGCCAGCACTGTTCAGCGTGGAGGCTATGGCTACACCTTC	CASTVQRGGYGYTF
TRBV11-2	many	TRBD2	TRBJ2-7	TGTGCCAGCAGCTCATTCACTAGCGGGGGGACCTACGAGCAGTACTTC	CASSSFTSGGTYEQYF
TRBV19	-	-	TRBJ1-1	TGTGCCAGTAGTACTTTCAGACTGAACACTGAAGCTTTCTTT	CASSTFRLNTEAFF
TRBV30	many	TRBD2	TRBJ2-7	TGTGCCTGGGGGGGGGGGTCCTACGAGCAGTACTTC	CAWGGGSYEQYF
TRBV27	many	-	TRBJ1-2	TGTGCCAGCAGTTTATCGAGTCAGATCTATGGCTACACCTTC	CASSLSSQIYGYTF
TRBV28	-	-	TRBJ2-2	TGTGCCAGCAGTTTAGCCGCAGGGGAAACCGGGGAGCTGTTTTTT	CASSLAAGETGELFF
TRBV12-3/TRBV12-4	-	-	TRBJ1-6	TGTGCCAGCAGTTTACAGGGCCCCCGATCACCCCTCCACTTT	CASSLQGPRSPLHF
TRBV28	many	-	TRBJ2-5	TGTGCCAGCAGTTTTGCAGGGACGGAGACCCAGTACTTC	CASSFAGTETQYF
TRBV6-5	many	-	TRBJ1-1	TGTGCCAGCAGTCGCCTCCAGTCTGAAGCTTTCTTT	CASSRLQSEAFF
TRBV6-1	-	-	TRBJ2-5	TGTGCCAGCGGGGTAGAGATACAAGAGACCCAGTACTTC	CASGVEIQETQYF
TRBV24-1	many	-	TRBJ1-2	TGTGCCACCAGTGATACCAGGGGAGCTAACTATGGCTACACCTTC	CATSDTRGANYGYTF
TRBV6-1	many	-	TRBJ2-7	TGTGCCAGCGGAAGGCAGTACTACGAGCAGTACTTC	CASGRQYYEQYF
TRBV9	many	TRBD2	TRBJ2-7	TGTGCCAGCAGCGTTAGCGGGAGTCACTACGAGCAGTACTTC	CASSVSGSHYEQYF
TRBV6-2/TRBV6-3	-	TRBD1	TRBJ2-7	TGTGCCAGCAGTTACTCGGGACAGGGGCTGTCCCTATCCTACGAGCAGTACTTC	CASSYSGQGLSLSYEQYF
TRBV15	many	TRBD2	TRBJ2-7	TGTGCCACCAGCAGAGGGACTAGCGGATACTACGAGCAGTACTTC	CATSRGTSGYYEQYF
TRBV2	many	-	TRBJ2-7	TGTGCCAGCAGTGTAGCGACAGAGACCTACGAGCAGTACTTC	CASSVATETYEQYF
TRBV27	-	TRBD1	TRBJ2-5	TGTGCCAGCAGAACCCCACAGGGGCCACAAGAGACCCAGTACTTC	CASRTPQGPQETQYF
TRBV15	-	TRBD2	TRBJ2-1	TGTGCCACCAGCAGAGGACTAGCTGATGAGCAGTTCTTC	CATSRGLADEQFF
TRBV12-3/TRBV12-4	many	TRBD2	TRBJ2-2	TGTGCCAGCAGTTCCATAGCGGGATGGAACACCGGGGAGCTGTTTTTT	CASSSIAGWNTGELFF
TRBV24-1	many	TRBD1	TRBJ1-2	TGTGCCACCAGTGGAGCTACCGGGACAGGGGGCTCAGGCTACACCTTC	CATSGATGTGGSGYTF
TRBV7-2	-	-	TRBJ1-5	TGTGCCAGCAGCAAGACAGGTTATAGCAATCAGCCCCAGCATTTT	CASSKTGYSNQPQHF
TRBV29-1	-	TRBD1	TRBJ2-7	TGCAGCGTCGACAGGGGACAGGAGCAGTACTTC	CSVDRGQEQYF
TRBV6-2/TRBV6-3	-	TRBD2	TRBJ2-7	TGTGCCAGCAGCCCACCGGGGGAGGGCCTCTACGAGCAGTACTTC	CASSPPGEGLYEQYF
TRBV12-3/TRBV12-4	many	-	TRBJ2-7	TGTGCCAGCAGTTCCCGAGGGACCTACGAGCAGTACTTC	CASSSRGTYEQYF
TRBV6-5	-	-	TRBJ1-1	TGTGCCAGCAGTTCTGCATGGGGCACTGAAGCTTTCTTT	CASSSAWGTEAFF
TRBV9	many	-	TRBJ2-5	TGTGCCAGCAGCGTAGCCGGAGGGAGAGGGGCCCAAGAGACCCAGTACTTC	CASSVAGGRGAQETQYF
TRBV5-5	many	-	TRBJ2-2	TGTGCCAGCAGCTCGATGACAGGGAACACCGGGGAGCTGTTTTTT	CASSSMTGNTGELFF
TRBV15	many	-	TRBJ2-5	TGTGCCACCAGCAGAGGGGGGGATCTGGAGACCCAGTACTTC	CATSRGGDLETQYF
TRBV11-2	-	TRBD1	TRBJ1-1	TGTGCCAGCAGCCTTCGGGCAGGGGGAGACACTGAAGCTTTCTTT	CASSLRAGGDTEAFF
TRBV12-3/TRBV12-4	few	-	TRBJ1-2	TGTGCCAGCAGTTATACCAATTATGGCTACACCTTC	CASSYTNYGYTF
TRBV6-5	many	-	TRBJ2-4	TGTGCCAGCAGAGGAGGGGGGAGCAAAAACATTCAGTACTTC	CASRGGGSKNIQYF
TRBV12-3/TRBV12-4	many	TRBD1	TRBJ2-7	TGTGCCAGCAGTTGGGACAGGCGGTACGAGCAGTACTTC	CASSWDRRYEQYF
TRBV12-3/TRBV12-4	-	-	TRBJ1-1	TGTGCCAGCAGCCCCTACCCGGCAGGAATGAACACTGAAGCTTTCTTT	CASSPYPAGMNTEAFF
TRBV6-1	-	-	TRBJ2-7	TGTGCCAGCAGTGAGGGGGGGGCTATTTCCTACGAGCAGTACTTC	CASSEGGAISYEQYF
TRBV6-2/TRBV6-3	many	-	TRBJ1-1	TGTGCCAGCAGTAAGACAGCGAACACTGAAGCTTTCTTT	CASSKTANTEAFF
TRBV28	-	-	TRBJ2-5	TGTGCCAGCAGCTTTTCCCGGGGAGCGCAAGAGACCCAGTACTTC	CASSFSRGAQETQYF
TRBV2	-	-	TRBJ1-1	TGTGCCAGCAGCGAAGCCCCGCAGAACACTGAAGCTTTCTTT	CASSEAPQNTEAFF
TRBV27	-	TRBD1	TRBJ2-5	TGTGCCAGCAGTCCTGGGACAGGGAGGGAGACCCAGTACTTC	CASSPGTGRETQYF
TRBV11-2	-	TRBD1	TRBJ1-1	TGTGCCAGCAGCTTGTTTACTCCGGACAGGGGAGTGAAAACTGAAGCTTTCTTT	CASSLFTPDRGVKTEAFF
TRBV12-3/TRBV12-4	-	TRBD2	TRBJ2-2	TGTGCCAGCAGTTTTCGGGGGGTCGGAACCGGGGAGCTGTTTTTT	CASSFRGVGTGELFF
TRBV28	many	TRBD1	TRBJ2-7	TGTGCCAGCACCAAGGGACAGCCCTACGAGCAGTACTTC	CASTKGQPYEQYF
TRBV7-9	-	-	TRBJ1-1	TGTGCCAGCAGCTTAGGAGGGAGTAACACTGAAGCTTTCTTT	CASSLGGSNTEAFF
TRBV6-2/TRBV6-3	many	TRBD1	TRBJ1-2	TGTGCCAGCAGTTACGCGAGTGACAGGGGGCGAGCAGTTCATAATGGCTACACCTTC	CASSYASDRGRAVHNGYTF
TRBV12-3/TRBV12-4	many	-	TRBJ1-1	TGTGCCAGCAGCCCTGAGGTCGAGGCGAACACTGAAGCTTTCTTT	CASSPEVEANTEAFF
TRBV20-1	-	TRBD1	TRBJ1-5	TGCAGTGCTAGTGAGGGACAGCTTAATCAGCCCCAGCATTTT	CSASEGQLNQPQHF
TRBV12-3/TRBV12-4	many	TRBD1	TRBJ1-1	TGTGCCAGCAGTTCGACAGGGTCGGGGACTGAAGCTTTCTTT	CASSSTGSGTEAFF
TRBV6-1	-	-	TRBJ2-2	TGTGCCAGCAGTGCCCCCGGGAGCGGGGAGCTGTTTTTT	CASSAPGSGELFF
TRBV14	-	-	TRBJ2-2	TGTGCCAGCAGCCAAAAACGAGGGGTGGCCGGGGAGCTGTTTTTT	CASSQKRGVAGELFF